Described below is a single T cell receptor beta chain sequence and its context. This sample was included in a study of blood T cell repertoires in COVID-19. Across the study: Donors in the United States, Italy and Spain gave samples during acute or convalescent COVID-19. The analysed material was cDNA or gDNA that came from T cells, B-cell-depleted T cells, or PBMCs.

As originally analysed: From reference gene primer amplification, estimates of nucleated cell counts were derived. Measured with immunoSEQ multiplex PCR; TCRdb has only the in-frame clones, and not every one. That table furnishes V, J and clone size, whereas the DNA furnished D and trimming. The sample has about 97,000 clones, 85% seen once. Sequencing was carried out using peripheral blood. The TCR originated in a woman aged 70 to 79 with active or convalescent COVID-19.

In nucleotides, the CDR3 is TGTGCCAGCAGTAACCGATTGAGGCCAGGGGAGTATGGCTACACCTTC. Its translation is CASSNRLRPGEYGYTF. The V call is TRBV27, the J call TRBJ1-2; weak D call: TRBD1 (6 bases). CDR3 length: 16 amino acids. CDR1 MNHEY and CDR2 SMNVEV come from the germline V gene (reference sequence). V was trimmed by 5 bases and J by 5 bases, leaving 21 bases between them.